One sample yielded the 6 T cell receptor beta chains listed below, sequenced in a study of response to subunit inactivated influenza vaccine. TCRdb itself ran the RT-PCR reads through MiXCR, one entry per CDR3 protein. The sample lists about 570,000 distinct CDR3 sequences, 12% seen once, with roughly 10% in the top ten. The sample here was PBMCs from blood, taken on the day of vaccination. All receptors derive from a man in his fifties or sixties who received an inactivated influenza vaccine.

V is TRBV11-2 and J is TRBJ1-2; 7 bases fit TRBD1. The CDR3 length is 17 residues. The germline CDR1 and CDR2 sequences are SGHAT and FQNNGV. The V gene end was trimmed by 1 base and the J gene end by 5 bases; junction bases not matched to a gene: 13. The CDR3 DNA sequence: TGTGCCAGCAGCTTAGTGGGAAAGACAGGGCCCCGTTATGGCTACACCTTC. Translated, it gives CASSLVGKTGPRYGYTF. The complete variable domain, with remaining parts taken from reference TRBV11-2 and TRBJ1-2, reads EAGVAQSPRYKIIEKRQSVAFWCNPISGHATLYWYQQILGQGPKLLIQFQNNGVVDDSQLPKDRFSAERLKGVDSTLKIQPAKLEDSAVYLCASSLVGKTGPRYGYTFGSGTRLTVV.

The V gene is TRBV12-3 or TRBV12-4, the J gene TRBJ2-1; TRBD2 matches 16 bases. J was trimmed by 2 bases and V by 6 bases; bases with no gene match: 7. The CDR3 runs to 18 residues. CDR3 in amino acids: CASSKGLAGGGTYNEQFF. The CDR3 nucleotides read TGTGCCAGCAGCAAGGGACTAGCGGGAGGGGGGACCTACAATGAGCAGTTCTTC.

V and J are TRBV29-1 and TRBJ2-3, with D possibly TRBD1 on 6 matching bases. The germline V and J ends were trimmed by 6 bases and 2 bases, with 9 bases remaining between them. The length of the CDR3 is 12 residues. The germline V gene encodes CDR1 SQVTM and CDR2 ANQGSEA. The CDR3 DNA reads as TGCAGCGTCCGGGACAACACAGATACGCAGTATTTT. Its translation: CSVRDNTDTQYF.

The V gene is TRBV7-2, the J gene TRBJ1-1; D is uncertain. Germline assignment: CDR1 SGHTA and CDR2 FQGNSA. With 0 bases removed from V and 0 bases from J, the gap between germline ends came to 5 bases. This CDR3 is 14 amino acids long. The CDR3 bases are TGTGCCAGCAGCTTAGCCCCAGTGAACACTGAAGCTTTCTTT. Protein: CASSLAPVNTEAFF.

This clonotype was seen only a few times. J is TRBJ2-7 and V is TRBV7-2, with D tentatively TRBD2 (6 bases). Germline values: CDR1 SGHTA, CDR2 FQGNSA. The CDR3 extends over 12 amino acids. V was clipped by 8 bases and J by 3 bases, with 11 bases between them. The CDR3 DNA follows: TGTGCCAGCGGCCCGGGGGTCTACGAGCAGTACTTC. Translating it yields CASGPGVYEQYF.

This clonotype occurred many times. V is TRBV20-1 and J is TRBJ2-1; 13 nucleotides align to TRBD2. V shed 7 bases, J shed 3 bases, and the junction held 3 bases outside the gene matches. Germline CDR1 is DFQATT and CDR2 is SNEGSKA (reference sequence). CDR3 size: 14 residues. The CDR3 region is CSGGLAGVYNEQFF. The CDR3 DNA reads TGCAGTGGAGGACTAGCGGGAGTCTACAATGAGCAGTTCTTC.